This T cell receptor beta chain was captured in a study of blood T cell repertoires in COVID-19. Generated by immunoSEQ multiplex PCR, the TCRdb table keeps only in-frame clones and is missing some. The table lists more than 85,000 clones, about nine tenths of them singletons, with 3% to 3.5% in the top ten. The germline gives CDR1 LGHDT, CDR2 YNNKEL (reference sequence). V shed 1 base and J shed 2 bases, with 10 bases lying between them. This CDR3 has 15 residues. The TCR originated in an older woman with acute or convalescent COVID-19. The chain recombines TRBV3-1 (or the pseudogene TRBV3-2) with TRBJ2-3; D may be TRBD2 (6 bases). What was sequenced was peripheral blood. The CDR3 loop reads CASSQVASATDTQYF. The CDR3 DNA follows: TGTGCCAGCAGCCAAGTTGCTAGCGCCACAGATACGCAGTATTTT.